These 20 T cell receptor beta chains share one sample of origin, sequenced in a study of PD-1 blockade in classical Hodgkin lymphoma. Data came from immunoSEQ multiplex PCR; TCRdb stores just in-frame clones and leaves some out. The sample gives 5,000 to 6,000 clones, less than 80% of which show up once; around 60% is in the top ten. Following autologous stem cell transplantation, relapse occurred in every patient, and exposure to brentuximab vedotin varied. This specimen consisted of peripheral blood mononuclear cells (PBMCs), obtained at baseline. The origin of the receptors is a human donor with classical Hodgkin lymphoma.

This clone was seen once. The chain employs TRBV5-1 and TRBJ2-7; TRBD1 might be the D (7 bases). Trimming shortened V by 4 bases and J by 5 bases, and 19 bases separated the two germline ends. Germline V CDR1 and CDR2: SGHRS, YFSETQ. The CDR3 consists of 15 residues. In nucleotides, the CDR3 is TGCGCCAGCAGCCGCGGAGGGGACAGCACCCACGAGCAGTACTTC. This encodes CASSRGGDSTHEQYF. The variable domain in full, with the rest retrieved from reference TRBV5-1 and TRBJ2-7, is KAGVTQTPRYLIKTRGQQVTLSCSPISGHRSVSWYQQTPGQGLQFLFEYFSETQRNKGNFPGRFSGRQFSNSRSEMNVSTLELGDSALYLCASSRGGDSTHEQYFGPGTRLTVT.

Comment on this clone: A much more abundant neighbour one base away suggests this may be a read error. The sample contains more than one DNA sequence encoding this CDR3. The CDR3 spells CASSLWQDYNEQFF. Here the CDR3 DNA reads TGTGCCAGCAGCTTGTGGCAAGACTACAATGAGCAGTTCTTC. This chain connects TRBV5-8 to TRBJ2-1; D gene ambiguous. Germline CDR1 and CDR2: SGHTS and YDEGEE. The CDR3 contains 14 residues. Trimming took 1 base from V and 3 from J, leaving 8 bases between them.

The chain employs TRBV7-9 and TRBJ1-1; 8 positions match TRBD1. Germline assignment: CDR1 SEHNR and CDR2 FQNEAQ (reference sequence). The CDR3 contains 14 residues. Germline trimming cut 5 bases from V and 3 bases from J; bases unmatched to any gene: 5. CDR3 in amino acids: CASSNRQGYTEAFF. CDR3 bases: TGTGCCAGCAGCAACCGACAGGGGTACACTGAAGCTTTCTTT.

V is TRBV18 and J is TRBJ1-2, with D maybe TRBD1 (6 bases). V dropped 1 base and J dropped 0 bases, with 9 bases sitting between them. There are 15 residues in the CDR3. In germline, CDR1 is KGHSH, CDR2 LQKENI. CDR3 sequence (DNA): TGTGCCAGCTCACCACGGGACACAGCTAACTATGGCTACACCTTC. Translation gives CASSPRDTANYGYTF.

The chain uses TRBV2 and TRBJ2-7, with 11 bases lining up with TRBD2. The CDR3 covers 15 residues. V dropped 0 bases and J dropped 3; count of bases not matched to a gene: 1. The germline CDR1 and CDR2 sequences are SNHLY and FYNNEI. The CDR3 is CASSEALAGGYEQYF. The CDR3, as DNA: TGTGCCAGCAGTGAAGCCCTAGCGGGGGGCTACGAGCAGTACTTC.

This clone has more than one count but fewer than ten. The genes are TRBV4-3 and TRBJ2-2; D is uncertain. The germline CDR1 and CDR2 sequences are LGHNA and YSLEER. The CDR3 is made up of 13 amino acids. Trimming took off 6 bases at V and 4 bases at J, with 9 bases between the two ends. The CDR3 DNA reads TGCGCCAGCAGGGCCAAGGGCACCGGGGAGCTGTTTTTT. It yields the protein CASRAKGTGELFF.

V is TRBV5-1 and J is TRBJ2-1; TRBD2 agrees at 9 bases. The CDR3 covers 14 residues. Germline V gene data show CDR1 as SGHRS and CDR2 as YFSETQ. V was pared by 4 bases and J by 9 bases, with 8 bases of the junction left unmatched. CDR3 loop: CASSDVSGSGEQFF. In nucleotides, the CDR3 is TGCGCCAGCAGCGATGTTAGCGGGAGTGGTGAGCAGTTCTTC. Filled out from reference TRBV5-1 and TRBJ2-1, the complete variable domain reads KAGVTQTPRYLIKTRGQQVTLSCSPISGHRSVSWYQQTPGQGLQFLFEYFSETQRNKGNFPGRFSGRQFSNSRSEMNVSTLELGDSALYLCASSDVSGSGEQFFGPGTRLTVL.

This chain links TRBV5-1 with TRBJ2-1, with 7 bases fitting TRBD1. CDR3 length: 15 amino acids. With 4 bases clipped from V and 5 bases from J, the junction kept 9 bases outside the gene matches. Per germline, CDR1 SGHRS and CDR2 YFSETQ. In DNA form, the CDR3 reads TGCGCCAGCAGCAGACGACAGGGTCTGGACAATGAGCAGTTCTTC. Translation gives CASSRRQGLDNEQFF.

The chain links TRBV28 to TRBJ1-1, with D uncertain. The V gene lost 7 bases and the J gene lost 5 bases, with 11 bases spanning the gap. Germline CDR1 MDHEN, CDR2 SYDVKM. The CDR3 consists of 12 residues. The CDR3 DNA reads TGTGCCAGCACCCCGGCGGGAACTGAAGCTTTCTTT. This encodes CASTPAGTEAFF.

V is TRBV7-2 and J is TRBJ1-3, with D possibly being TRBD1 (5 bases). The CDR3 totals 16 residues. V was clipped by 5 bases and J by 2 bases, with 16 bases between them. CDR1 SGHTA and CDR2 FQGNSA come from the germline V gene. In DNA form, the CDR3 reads TGTGCCAGCAGCCCGCGATCGAGGGGCGCTGGAAACACCATATATTTT. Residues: CASSPRSRGAGNTIYF. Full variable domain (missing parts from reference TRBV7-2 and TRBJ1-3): GAGVSQSPSNKVTEKGKDVELRCDPISGHTALYWYRQSLGQGLEFLIYFQGNSAPDKSGLPSDRFSAERTGGSVSTLTIQRTQQEDSAVYLCASSPRSRGAGNTIYFGEGSWLTVV.

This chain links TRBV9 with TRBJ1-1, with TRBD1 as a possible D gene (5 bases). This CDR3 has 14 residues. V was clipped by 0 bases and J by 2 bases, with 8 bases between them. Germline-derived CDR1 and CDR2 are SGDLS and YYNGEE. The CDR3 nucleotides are TGTGCCAGCAGCGTAGGGACACACAACACTGAAGCTTTCTTT. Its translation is CASSVGTHNTEAFF.

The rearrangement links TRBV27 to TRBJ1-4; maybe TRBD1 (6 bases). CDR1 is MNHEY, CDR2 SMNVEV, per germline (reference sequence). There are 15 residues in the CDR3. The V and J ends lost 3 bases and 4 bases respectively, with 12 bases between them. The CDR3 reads CASSFVGGLNEKLFF. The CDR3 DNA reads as TGTGCCAGCAGTTTTGTGGGGGGCCTTAATGAAAAACTGTTTTTT.

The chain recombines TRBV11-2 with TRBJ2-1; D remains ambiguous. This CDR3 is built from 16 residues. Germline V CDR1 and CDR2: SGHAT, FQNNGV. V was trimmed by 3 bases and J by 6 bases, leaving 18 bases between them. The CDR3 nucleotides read TGTGCCAGCAGCTTGGCGGCCTTTCGCACCACCAATGAGCAGTTCTTC. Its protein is CASSLAAFRTTNEQFF.

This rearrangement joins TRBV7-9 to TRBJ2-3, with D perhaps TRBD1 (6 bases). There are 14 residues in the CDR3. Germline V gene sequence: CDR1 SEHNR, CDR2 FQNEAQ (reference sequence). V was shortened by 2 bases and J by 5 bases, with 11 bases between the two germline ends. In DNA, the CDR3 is TGTGCCAGCAGCTTAAAACAGGGAATAGATACGCAGTATTTT. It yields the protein CASSLKQGIDTQYF.

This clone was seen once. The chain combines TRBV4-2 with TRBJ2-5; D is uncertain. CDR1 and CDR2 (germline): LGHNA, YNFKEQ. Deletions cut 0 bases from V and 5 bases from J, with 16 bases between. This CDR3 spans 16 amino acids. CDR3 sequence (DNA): TGTGCCAGCAGCCAAGACGCGTACATGGTGGTCGAGACCCAGTACTTC. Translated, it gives CASSQDAYMVVETQYF.

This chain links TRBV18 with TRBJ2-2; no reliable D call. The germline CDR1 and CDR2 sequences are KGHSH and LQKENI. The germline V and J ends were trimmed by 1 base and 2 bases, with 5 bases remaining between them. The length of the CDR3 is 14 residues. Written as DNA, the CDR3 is TGTGCCAGCTCACCACTACAAAACACCGGGGAGCTGTTTTTT. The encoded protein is CASSPLQNTGELFF. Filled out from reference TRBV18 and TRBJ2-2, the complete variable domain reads NAGVMQNPRHLVRRRGQEARLRCSPMKGHSHVYWYRQLPEEGLKFMVYLQKENIIDESGMPKERFSAEFPKEGPSILRIQQVVRGDSAAYFCASSPLQNTGELFFGEGSRLTVL.

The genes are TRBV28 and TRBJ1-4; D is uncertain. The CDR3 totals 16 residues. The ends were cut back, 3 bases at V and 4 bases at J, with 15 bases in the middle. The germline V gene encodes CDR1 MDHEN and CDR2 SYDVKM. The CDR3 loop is CASSLGGSSSNEKLFF. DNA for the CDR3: TGTGCCAGCAGTTTGGGCGGGAGTTCTAGTAATGAAAAACTGTTTTTT.

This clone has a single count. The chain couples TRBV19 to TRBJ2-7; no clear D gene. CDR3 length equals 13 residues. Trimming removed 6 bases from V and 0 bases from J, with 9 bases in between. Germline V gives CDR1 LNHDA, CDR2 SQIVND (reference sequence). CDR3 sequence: CASRSKNSYEQYF. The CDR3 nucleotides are TGTGCCAGTAGATCCAAGAACTCCTACGAGCAGTACTTC.

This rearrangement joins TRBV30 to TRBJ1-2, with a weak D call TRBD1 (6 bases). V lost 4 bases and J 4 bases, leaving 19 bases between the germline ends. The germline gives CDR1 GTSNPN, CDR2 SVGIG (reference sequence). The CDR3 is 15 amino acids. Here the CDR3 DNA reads TGTGCCTGGACCGTCGGGCAGGGGCTAAGCTATGGCTACACCTTC. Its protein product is CAWTVGQGLSYGYTF. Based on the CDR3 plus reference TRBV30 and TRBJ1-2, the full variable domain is SQTIHQWPATLVQPVGSPLSLECTVEGTSNPNLYWYRQAAGRGLQLLFYSVGIGQISSEVPQNLSASRPQDRQFILSSKKLLLSDSGFYLCAWTVGQGLSYGYTFGSGTRLTVV.

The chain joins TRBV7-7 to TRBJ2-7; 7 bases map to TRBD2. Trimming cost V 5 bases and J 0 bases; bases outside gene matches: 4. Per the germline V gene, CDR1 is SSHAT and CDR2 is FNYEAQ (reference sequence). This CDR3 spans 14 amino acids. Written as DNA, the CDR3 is TGTGCCAGCAGCATTTCTAGCGGCTCCTACGAGCAGTACTTC. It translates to CASSISSGSYEQYF.